This T cell receptor (beta chain) appears in the sequencing data of a study of control samples from healthy donors and cancer patients. The CDR3 totals 15 residues. Looked up from germline, CDR1 is SGHTA and CDR2 is FQGNSA. Between the trimmed V and J ends, which lost 5 bases and 6 bases, there was a span of 17 bases. Produced via immunoSEQ multiplex PCR; TCRdb's table is partial and in-frame only. The table shows roughly 76,000 clones, with 80% to 95% occurring only once. This TCR derives from a woman in her thirties or forties with lung cancer. Material for sequencing was PBMCs. The V gene is TRBV7-2, the J gene TRBJ1-5; a possible D gene is TRBD1 (5 bases). For the CDR3, the DNA is TGTGCCAGCAGCCGCATAGGGGTTACTGGTCAGCCCCAGCATTTT. Translation: CASSRIGVTGQPQHF.